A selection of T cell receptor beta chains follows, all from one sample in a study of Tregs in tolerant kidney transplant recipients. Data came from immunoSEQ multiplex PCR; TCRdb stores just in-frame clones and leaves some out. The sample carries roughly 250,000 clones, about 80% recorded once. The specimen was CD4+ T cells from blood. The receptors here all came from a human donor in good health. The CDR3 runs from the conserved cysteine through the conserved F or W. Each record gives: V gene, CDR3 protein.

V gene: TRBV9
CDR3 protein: CASSAMPQNTEAFF

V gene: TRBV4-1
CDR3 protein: CASSQEIAGSETQYF

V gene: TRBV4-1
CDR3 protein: CASSPFGSYEQFF

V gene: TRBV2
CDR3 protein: CASSPVPAGSRFF

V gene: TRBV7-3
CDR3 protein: CASSVDLSADTQYF

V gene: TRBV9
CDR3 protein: CASSLAGMNTEAFF

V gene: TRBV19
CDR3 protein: CASSSGQGRTTGELFF

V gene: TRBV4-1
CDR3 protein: CASSQGLAEPYNEQFF

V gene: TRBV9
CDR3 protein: CASSVEVGLETQYF

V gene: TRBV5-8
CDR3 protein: CASSLALFIGLGVNEQFF

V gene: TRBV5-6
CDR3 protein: CASSLAVEGTYGYTF

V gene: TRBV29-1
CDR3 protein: CSVELGTRGTGELFF

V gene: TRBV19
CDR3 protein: CASRGGEDSPLHF

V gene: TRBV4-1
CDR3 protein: CASSRSTGPDTQYF

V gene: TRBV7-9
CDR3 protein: CASSSGLNTQYF

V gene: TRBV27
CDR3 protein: CASSTPLGPQWGGYTF

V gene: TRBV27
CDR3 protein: CASRALSGNTIYF

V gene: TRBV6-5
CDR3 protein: CASSYGQGYIQYF

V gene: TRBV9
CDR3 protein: CASSEGRSSSYEQYF

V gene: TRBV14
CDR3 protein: CASSQDLLRGLYEQYF

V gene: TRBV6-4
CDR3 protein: CASSEGQGDTQYF

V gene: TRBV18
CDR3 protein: CASSPKLAGADTQYF

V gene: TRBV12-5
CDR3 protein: CASGQQRNTEAFF

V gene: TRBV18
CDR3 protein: CASSPPETGTGANVLTF

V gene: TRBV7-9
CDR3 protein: CASSPQTNTEAFF

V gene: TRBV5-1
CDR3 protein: CASSLGPPLNYGYTF

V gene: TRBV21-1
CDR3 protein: CASSKGAFQGPQHF

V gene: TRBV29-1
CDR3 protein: CSARGSSYEQYF

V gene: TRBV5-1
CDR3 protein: CASSLGDVTLDGYTF

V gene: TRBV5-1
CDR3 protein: CASSSSGADTQYF

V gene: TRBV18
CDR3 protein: CASSPPGEETQYF

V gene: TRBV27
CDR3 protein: CASRGRRDSPLHF

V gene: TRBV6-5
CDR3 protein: CASSYGDNSPLHF

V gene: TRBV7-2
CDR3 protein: CASSFSREEAFF

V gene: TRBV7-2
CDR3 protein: CASSIASGRAPHEQFF

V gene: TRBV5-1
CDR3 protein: CASSSSPPVPSGSYEQYF

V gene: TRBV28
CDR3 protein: CASTSPGQGGQPQHF

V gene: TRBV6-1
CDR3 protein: CATSRTVRETQYF

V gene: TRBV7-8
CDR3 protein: CASSLVAFTLDYEQYF

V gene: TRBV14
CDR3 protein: CASSRLAGVTDTQYF

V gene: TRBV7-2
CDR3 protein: CASSRDSSSGNTIYF

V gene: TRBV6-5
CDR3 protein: CASSYLNREGDEQYF

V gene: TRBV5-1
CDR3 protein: CASSLADRETQYF